What follows are 17 T cell receptor beta chains derived from one specimen sequenced in a study of cytomegalovirus exposure and HLA in healthy donors. Data came from immunoSEQ multiplex PCR; TCRdb stores just in-frame clones and leaves some out. The sample yields 45,000 to 70,000 clones, 85% to 95% seen once. The source material was PBMCs. The receptors shown here come from a woman younger than 35 in good health and CMV-seronegative.

This rearrangement joins TRBV5-8 to TRBJ1-4; D is ambiguous. Trimming took 0 bases from V and 6 from J, leaving 15 bases between them. Germline-derived CDR1 and CDR2 are SGHTS and YDEGEE. CDR3 size: 16 residues. CDR3 nucleotides: TGTGCCAGCAGCTTGGAGTCAGCACCTCGGGATGAAAAACTGTTTTTT. This encodes CASSLESAPRDEKLFF. Drawing the rest from reference TRBV5-8 and TRBJ1-4, the complete variable domain is EAGVTQSPTHLIKTRGQQATLRCSPISGHTSVYWYQQALGLGLQFLLWYDEGEERNRGNFPPRFSGRQFPNYSSELNVNALELEDSALYLCASSLESAPRDEKLFFGSGTQLSVL.

The J gene is TRBJ2-3, the V gene TRBV7-6; TRBD2 matches at 12 bases. Losses at the gene ends were 1 base for V and 4 bases for J; bases not matched to a gene: 6. CDR1 and CDR2 from the germline V gene are SGHVS and FNYEAQ. The CDR3 runs to 17 residues. CDR3 sequence: CASSLGASGRAPDTQYF. DNA of the CDR3: TGTGCCAGCAGCTTAGGCGCTAGCGGGAGGGCCCCAGATACGCAGTATTTT.

This sequence joins TRBV7-2 and TRBJ1-1; the D gene is possibly TRBD1 (5 bases). Trimming cost V 0 bases and J 5 bases, with 13 bases left between them. CDR1 and CDR2 from the germline V gene are SGHTA and FQGNSA. The CDR3 runs 15 residues. The CDR3 here is CASSLARVGGTEAFF. CDR3 nucleotides: TGTGCCAGCAGCTTAGCGAGGGTCGGGGGGACTGAAGCTTTCTTT.

The chain couples TRBV2 to TRBJ2-7, with D possibly matching TRBD2 (5 bases). CDR3 length equals 12 residues. V was shortened by 6 bases and J by 1 base, with 7 bases between the two germline ends. Germline V gives CDR1 SNHLY, CDR2 FYNNEI. This chain's CDR3 is CASRGESYEQYF. The DNA of the CDR3 is TGTGCCAGCAGGGGAGAGTCCTACGAGCAGTACTTC.

V and J are TRBV11-2 and TRBJ1-2, with D tentatively TRBD1 (5 bases). Looked up from germline, CDR1 is SGHAT and CDR2 is FQNNGV. CDR3 length: 13 residues. Trimming cost V 3 bases and J 4 bases, with 9 bases left between them. In DNA, the CDR3 is TGTGCCAGCAGCTTCTCGCAGGGCTATGGCTACACCTTC. Its translation is CASSFSQGYGYTF.

The chain employs TRBV7-6 and TRBJ2-2; D is perhaps TRBD1 (6 bases). V gave up 2 bases and J gave up 0 bases, with 16 bases separating them. This CDR3 has 18 residues. CDR1 is SGHVS and CDR2 is FNYEAQ in the germline V gene. DNA for the CDR3: TGTGCCAGCAGCTTACGGGGTGGGGGCCTCGCGAACACCGGGGAGCTGTTTTTT. It encodes CASSLRGGGLANTGELFF.

The V call is TRBV5-1, the J call TRBJ1-1; D is possibly TRBD1 (5 bases). V shed 4 bases and J shed 4 bases, with 17 bases lying between them. Germline V lookup: CDR1 SGHRS, CDR2 YFSETQ. This CDR3 is built from 15 residues. CDR3 bases: TGCGCCAGCAGCAACGATGCCAGGGTAGGCACTGAAGCTTTCTTT. The encoded protein is CASSNDARVGTEAFF.

V and J are TRBV9 and TRBJ2-3; 11 bases agree with TRBD2. CDR3 size: 16 residues. The ends lost 3 bases at V and 2 bases at J; junction bases unmatched: 5. Germline assignment: CDR1 SGDLS and CDR2 YYNGEE. The CDR3 DNA reads as TGTGCCAGCAGCGAACTAGCGGGGGAGTTCACAGATACGCAGTATTTT. It is translated as CASSELAGEFTDTQYF.

V gene TRBV27 combines with J gene TRBJ2-1; D remains ambiguous. The CDR3 totals 13 residues. Trimming left V 3 bases short and J 3 bases short, with 6 bases between. Looked up from germline, CDR1 is MNHEY and CDR2 is SMNVEV (reference sequence). The CDR3 reads CASSLNNYNEQFF. The CDR3 bases are TGTGCCAGCAGTTTGAACAACTACAATGAGCAGTTCTTC.

V is TRBV6-5 and J is TRBJ2-7; 10 bases align to TRBD2. This CDR3 is 16 amino acids long. Trimming at V came to 2 bases and at J to 2 bases, leaving 6 bases not matched to a gene. Germline values: CDR1 MNHEY, CDR2 SVGAGI. Here the CDR3 reads CASSYTLAGAAYEQYF. The DNA for the CDR3 is TGTGCCAGCAGTTACACCCTAGCGGGGGCCGCCTACGAGCAGTACTTC.

The rearrangement uses TRBV25-1 and TRBJ1-1, with D perhaps matching TRBD1 (5 bases). The CDR3 runs 12 residues. V lost 3 bases, J lost 4 bases, and 6 bases lay in between. Germline CDR1 and CDR2: MGHDK and SYGVNS. CDR3: CASSDRATEAFF. CDR3 DNA sequence: TGTGCCAGCAGTGACAGGGCCACTGAAGCTTTCTTT.

The chain joins TRBV10-3 to TRBJ1-2, with 7 bases matching TRBD1. The CDR3 runs 13 residues. The J segment lost 5 bases and the V segment lost 3 bases, leaving 3 bases of the junction unmatched. The V gene's germline CDR1 is ENHRY and CDR2 SYGVKD. The CDR3 DNA sequence: TGTGCCATCAGTGACGGGACAGCATATGGCTACACCTTC. This gives the protein CAISDGTAYGYTF.

This clone was counted between two and nine times. V and J are TRBV7-3 and TRBJ2-3, with 7 bases lining up with TRBD1. Trimming took 4 bases from V and 2 from J; bases not matched to a gene: 6. Germline CDR1 reads SGHTA; CDR2 reads FQGTGA. This CDR3 contains 15 residues. The CDR3: CASSYSGTATDTQYF. In DNA form, the CDR3 reads TGTGCCAGCAGCTACTCCGGGACAGCCACAGATACGCAGTATTTT.

The chain links TRBV13 to TRBJ2-7; D possibly corresponds to TRBD2 (5 bases). Germline V gene lookup returns CDR1 PRHDT and CDR2 FYEKMQ (reference sequence). Trimming stripped 5 bases from V and 3 bases from J, with 20 bases between. CDR3 length equals 16 residues. The CDR3 nucleotides are TGTGCCAGCAGCCCAAGAGGTAGAGGGCGCGGCTACGAGCAGTACTTC. Translating gives CASSPRGRGRGYEQYF.

This chain uses TRBV2 with TRBJ2-1; possible D gene TRBD2, 5 bases. The CDR3 consists of 15 residues. V was clipped by 2 bases and J by 10 bases, with 18 bases between them. Germline loops: CDR1 SNHLY, CDR2 FYNNEI. CDR3 region: CASSEFLGLGVEQFF. The DNA of the CDR3 is TGTGCCAGCAGTGAATTCCTTGGACTCGGAGTAGAGCAGTTCTTC.

The chain is built from TRBV30 and TRBJ1-3; tentative D call: TRBD1 (5 bases). The V gene's germline CDR1 is GTSNPN and CDR2 SVGIG (reference sequence). The CDR3 length is 16 residues. V was pared by 1 base and J by 5 bases, with 18 bases between. The CDR3 region has the DNA TGTGCCTGGAGTGCCCCACGGACAAACAATCGAAACACCATATATTTT. This sequence encodes CAWSAPRTNNRNTIYF.

The chain combines TRBV2 with TRBJ1-4; TRBD1 matches 8 bases. Germline values: CDR1 SNHLY, CDR2 FYNNEI. The CDR3 is 16 amino acids. Trimming at V came to 6 bases and at J to 3 bases, leaving 9 bases not matched to a gene. The CDR3 here is CASSPGNRGANEKLFF. For the CDR3, the DNA is TGTGCCAGCAGCCCGGGGAACAGGGGGGCTAATGAAAAACTGTTTTTT.